The clone carrying this TCR beta chain was recorded only once. The antigen is unknown. The donors, nominally healthy at sampling, likely had unrecorded immune exposures. PCR used 60 Vbeta primers and 13 Jbeta primers. Measured with immunoSEQ multiplex PCR; TCRdb has only the in-frame clones, and not every one. The sample includes some 81,000 clones, over 60% of them seen just once. The V gene's germline CDR1 is KGHSH and CDR2 LQKENI. The V end lost 2 bases, the J end lost 0 bases, and 8 bases lay between the germline ends. This CDR3 spans 15 amino acids. This record belongs to a study of cytomegalovirus exposure and HLA in healthy donors. Study-wide findings and caveats: Sequencing depth across donors, presence/absence analyses assumed, was roughly uniform. TCR beta V segments were, for the most part, productive about 87% or about 30% of the time in an earlier analysis.

This clonotype originated in a woman between 35 and 50 years old in good health and CMV-seropositive. What was sequenced was PBMCs. The chain recombines TRBV18 with TRBJ2-1; D gene uncertain. Here the CDR3 reads CASSPAAYSYNEQFF. CDR3 nucleotide sequence: TGTGCCAGCTCACCAGCGGCGTACTCCTACAATGAGCAGTTCTTC.